The rows below give T cell receptor beta chains drawn from one sample of a study of cytomegalovirus exposure and HLA in healthy donors. The table came from immunoSEQ multiplex PCR; TCRdb's copy has only in-frame clones and leaves some out. The sample lists 160,000 or so clones; 75% to 85% were seen once. The sample was PBMCs. These receptors were obtained from a woman between 45 and 65 years old in good health and CMV-seronegative. Each CDR3 is given with its conserved first and last residue. A D gene is named only where the DNA matches it firmly.

v_call: TRBV7-2
d_call: TRBD1
cdr3_aa: CASSFGTGGANYEQYF

v_call: TRBV28
d_call: TRBD2
cdr3_aa: CASRLPLAENTGELFF

v_call: TRBV15
d_call: .
cdr3_aa: CATSNGQEQFF

v_call: TRBV29-1
d_call: TRBD1
cdr3_aa: CSVTGTGGPRGSYNEQFF

v_call: TRBV4-2
d_call: .
cdr3_aa: CASSQPSPSVLFF

v_call: TRBV6-5
d_call: .
cdr3_aa: CASSARRAGNTIYF

v_call: TRBV4-3
d_call: .
cdr3_aa: CASSQVLGAGTEAFF

v_call: TRBV19
d_call: .
cdr3_aa: CASSIVGHLPTNEKLFF

v_call: TRBV2
d_call: TRBD2
cdr3_aa: CASRGQAGGGEQFF

v_call: TRBV7-3
d_call: TRBD2
cdr3_aa: CASRNSGATYEQYF

v_call: TRBV19
d_call: .
cdr3_aa: CASSMATGANTEAFF

v_call: TRBV2
d_call: .
cdr3_aa: CASSLDGGTEAFF

v_call: TRBV6-6
d_call: .
cdr3_aa: CASNQQGIGYGYTF

v_call: TRBV7-9
d_call: TRBD1
cdr3_aa: CASSATGGADYGYTF

v_call: TRBV4-1
d_call: .
cdr3_aa: CASSQATGDEQYF

v_call: TRBV27
d_call: TRBD1
cdr3_aa: CASSSSTGLDEQYF

v_call: TRBV5-6
d_call: .
cdr3_aa: CASSLVGQANYGYTF

v_call: TRBV30
d_call: TRBD1
cdr3_aa: CASGQGTGELFF

v_call: TRBV10-1
d_call: .
cdr3_aa: CATLAGPSGNTIYF

v_call: TRBV28
d_call: .
cdr3_aa: CASNYEGNQPQHF

v_call: TRBV2
d_call: TRBD2
cdr3_aa: CASRARTSGATGELFF

v_call: TRBV7-2
d_call: TRBD2
cdr3_aa: CASRAGGAEQYF

v_call: TRBV5-1
d_call: .
cdr3_aa: CASSLSNSNYEQYF

v_call: TRBV11-2
d_call: .
cdr3_aa: CASSPGLSYNEQFF

v_call: TRBV9
d_call: .
cdr3_aa: CASSVQGGLETQYF

v_call: TRBV11-2
d_call: TRBD1
cdr3_aa: CASSLSGQGTDTQYF

v_call: TRBV5-8
d_call: TRBD1
cdr3_aa: CASSFRTGRYGYTF

v_call: TRBV9
d_call: TRBD2
cdr3_aa: CASSVGVRGEGETQYF

v_call: TRBV6-6
d_call: TRBD2
cdr3_aa: CATLAGGYNEQFF

v_call: TRBV29-1
d_call: TRBD1
cdr3_aa: CSVEGGQGATNEQFF

v_call: TRBV28
d_call: .
cdr3_aa: CASSLKGRSGSRRKLFF

v_call: TRBV5-1
d_call: TRBD1
cdr3_aa: CASSLGAGGLGDTEAFF